This is a list of T cell receptor beta chains from one sample in a study of shared clonotypes between healthy human individuals. Some clones are missing from TCRdb's copy, which holds only in-frame ones; the method was immunoSEQ multiplex PCR. The data contain about 820,000 clones, nearly 95% of them singletons. Sample: naive CD8+ T cells sorted from blood. These receptors originate from a man younger than 40 in good health. Each CDR3 is given with its conserved first and last residue. D genes are given only for firm matches. Clone sizes are given selectively: once, few, many, or a class where the clone is expanded.

V: TRBV7-9; J: TRBJ2-3; D: .; size: .; CDR3: CASSLGSSPDTQYF; DNA: TGTGCCAGCAGCTTGGGGTCAAGTCCAGATACGCAGTATTTT
V: TRBV7-9; J: TRBJ2-7; D: TRBD1; size: .; CDR3: CATQVLPGQADEQYF; DNA: TGTGCCACCCAGGTACTGCCGGGACAGGCTGACGAGCAGTACTTC
V: TRBV9; J: TRBJ2-3; D: .; size: .; CDR3: CASSGWNTDTQYF; DNA: TGTGCCAGCAGCGGGTGGAACACAGATACGCAGTATTTT
V: TRBV7-6; J: TRBJ1-2; D: .; size: .; CDR3: CASSPPRGYGYTF; DNA: TGTGCCAGCAGCCCCCCAAGAGGGTATGGCTACACCTTC
V: TRBV15; J: TRBJ2-1; D: .; size: once; CDR3: CATSSVEDEQFF; DNA: TGTGCCACCAGCAGTGTCGAAGACGAGCAGTTCTTC
V: TRBV29-1; J: TRBJ2-7; D: .; size: once; CDR3: CSVITGASYEQYF; DNA: TGCAGCGTTATAACCGGGGCATCCTACGAGCAGTACTTC
V: TRBV19; J: TRBJ1-5; D: TRBD1; size: .; CDR3: CASSNIRQGHSNQPQHF; DNA: TGTGCCAGTAGTAACATAAGACAGGGGCATAGCAATCAGCCCCAGCATTTT
V: TRBV7-3; J: TRBJ2-7; D: TRBD1; size: .; CDR3: CASSLGQGAYEQYF; DNA: TGTGCCAGCAGCTTAGGACAGGGGGCCTACGAGCAGTACTTC
V: TRBV6-6; J: TRBJ1-1; D: .; size: .; CDR3: CASSYSKYLDTEAFF; DNA: TGTGCCAGCAGTTACTCGAAGTATCTGGACACTGAAGCTTTCTTT
V: TRBV7-8; J: TRBJ2-5; D: TRBD1; size: .; CDR3: CASSRQGAFSGETQYF; DNA: TGTGCCAGCAGCCGACAGGGGGCCTTCTCCGGGGAGACCCAGTACTTC
V: TRBV4-1; J: TRBJ2-1; D: .; size: .; CDR3: CASSRTTYNEQFF; DNA: TGCGCCAGCAGCCGGACTACTTACAATGAGCAGTTCTTC
V: TRBV9; J: TRBJ2-1; D: TRBD1; size: .; CDR3: CASSTPGTGMDEQFF; DNA: TGTGCCAGCAGCACACCCGGGACAGGGATGGATGAGCAGTTCTTC
V: TRBV5-4; J: TRBJ2-2; D: .; size: once; CDR3: CASSLNGELFF; DNA: TGTGCCAGCAGCTTGAACGGGGAGCTGTTTTTT
V: TRBV20-1; J: TRBJ2-1; D: .; size: .; CDR3: CSARSGYEQFF; DNA: TGCAGTGCTAGAAGTGGGTATGAGCAGTTCTTC
V: TRBV13; J: TRBJ2-2; D: .; size: .; CDR3: CASSPSGPGELFF; DNA: TGTGCCAGCAGCCCCTCTGGGCCCGGGGAGCTGTTTTTT
V: TRBV5-1; J: TRBJ2-7; D: .; size: .; CDR3: CASSSTASYEQYF; DNA: TGCGCCAGCAGCTCGACAGCCTCCTACGAGCAGTACTTC
V: TRBV6-5; J: TRBJ1-2; D: .; size: .; CDR3: CASSYSIAAGDGYTF; DNA: TGTGCCAGCAGTTACTCGATCGCGGCAGGGGATGGCTACACCTTC
V: TRBV6-6; J: TRBJ1-5; D: .; size: .; CDR3: CASSYPGQPQHF; DNA: TGTGCCAGCAGTTACCCCGGTCAGCCCCAGCATTTT
V: TRBV29-1; J: TRBJ2-1; D: TRBD2; size: .; CDR3: CSVEGRTSGIYNEQFF; DNA: TGCAGCGTTGAAGGTAGAACTAGCGGGATATACAATGAGCAGTTCTTC
V: TRBV29-1; J: TRBJ2-1; D: .; size: .; CDR3: CSGREPQGANEQFF; DNA: TGCAGCGGCCGGGAACCGCAAGGAGCCAATGAGCAGTTCTTC
V: TRBV19; J: TRBJ2-7; D: .; size: .; CDR3: CASGLHTGSSYEQYF; DNA: TGTGCCAGTGGGCTCCACACAGGGAGCTCCTACGAGCAGTACTTC
V: TRBV7-2; J: TRBJ2-4; D: TRBD2; size: .; CDR3: CASSLPGLGTAKNIQYF; DNA: TGTGCCAGCAGCCTACCGGGACTAGGAACGGCCAAAAACATTCAGTACTTC
V: TRBV4-1; J: TRBJ1-1; D: .; size: once; CDR3: CASSQDPAGLTEAFF; DNA: TGCGCCAGCAGCCAAGATCCCGCAGGGCTCACTGAAGCTTTCTTT
V: TRBV27; J: TRBJ2-2; D: TRBD1; size: .; CDR3: CASSLVDRAGELFF; DNA: TGTGCCAGCAGTTTGGTGGACAGGGCCGGGGAGCTGTTTTTT
V: TRBV7-8; J: TRBJ1-1; D: .; size: .; CDR3: CANIKYGGMNTEAFF; DNA: TGTGCCAACATCAAGTACGGGGGGATGAACACTGAAGCTTTCTTT
V: TRBV28; J: TRBJ1-4; D: TRBD1; size: .; CDR3: CASSPGQPNEKLFF; DNA: TGTGCCAGCAGCCCGGGACAGCCTAATGAAAAACTGTTTTTT
V: TRBV29-1; J: TRBJ2-1; D: TRBD2; size: .; CDR3: CSVESTSDYNEQFF; DNA: TGCAGCGTTGAATCGACTAGCGACTACAATGAGCAGTTCTTC
V: TRBV9; J: TRBJ1-2; D: .; size: .; CDR3: CASSGTEGRRRGYTF; DNA: TGTGCCAGCAGCGGGACCGAGGGGCGCCGGAGGGGCTACACCTTC
V: TRBV7-9; J: TRBJ1-5; D: .; size: .; CDR3: CASSLGVSPSQPQHF; DNA: TGTGCCAGCAGCTTAGGGGTCAGCCCCAGTCAGCCCCAGCATTTT
V: TRBV5-6; J: TRBJ2-7; D: .; size: .; CDR3: CASSLGQVDEQYF; DNA: TGTGCCAGCAGCTTGGGACAGGTCGACGAGCAGTACTTC
V: TRBV2; J: TRBJ2-1; D: .; size: .; CDR3: CASRSSEIEQFF; DNA: TGTGCCAGCCGAAGCTCGGAGATTGAGCAGTTCTTC
V: TRBV29-1; J: TRBJ2-3; D: .; size: .; CDR3: CSVDEGTASTDTQYF; DNA: TGCAGCGTTGATGAAGGGACGGCTAGCACAGATACGCAGTATTTT
V: TRBV4-3; J: TRBJ2-7; D: TRBD2; size: .; CDR3: CASSQETLAGEGDEQYF; DNA: TGCGCCAGCAGCCAAGAAACTTTAGCGGGAGAAGGAGACGAGCAGTACTTC
V: TRBV4-1; J: TRBJ2-1; D: .; size: .; CDR3: CASSQEEVYEQFF; DNA: TGCGCCAGCAGCCAAGAAGAGGTCTATGAGCAGTTCTTC
V: TRBV28; J: TRBJ2-7; D: TRBD2; size: .; CDR3: CASSSPPTSGSEQYF; DNA: TGTGCCAGCAGTTCCCCCCCCACTAGCGGGAGTGAGCAGTACTTC
V: TRBV19; J: TRBJ1-5; D: .; size: .; CDR3: CASSILPTGLSNQPQHF; DNA: TGTGCCAGTAGTATTCTCCCTACTGGACTTAGCAATCAGCCCCAGCATTTT
V: TRBV5-1; J: TRBJ1-3; D: .; size: .; CDR3: CASSLSGGGNTIYF; DNA: TGCGCCAGCAGCTTGAGTGGGGGTGGAAACACCATATATTTT
V: TRBV23-1; J: TRBJ2-6; D: .; size: .; CDR3: CASSGTRTQQSRANVLTF; DNA: TGCGCCAGCAGTGGTACACGTACGCAACAAAGTCGGGCCAACGTCCTGACTTTC
V: TRBV7-9; J: TRBJ1-4; D: .; size: .; CDR3: CASSTTGEKLFF; DNA: TGTGCCAGCAGCACCACGGGAGAAAAACTGTTTTTT
V: TRBV28; J: TRBJ1-2; D: .; size: once; CDR3: CASSLLTDSNYGYTF; DNA: TGTGCCAGCAGTTTACTTACAGATTCTAACTATGGCTACACCTTC
V: TRBV9; J: TRBJ2-1; D: TRBD1; size: once; CDR3: CASSVVSGTAFNEQFF; DNA: TGTGCCAGCAGCGTAGTATCCGGGACAGCTTTCAATGAGCAGTTCTTC
V: TRBV29-1; J: TRBJ2-1; D: TRBD2; size: .; CDR3: CSALAGTYNEQFF; DNA: TGCAGCGCCCTAGCGGGAACCTACAATGAGCAGTTCTTC
V: TRBV2; J: TRBJ2-7; D: .; size: .; CDR3: CASSVAASYEQYF; DNA: TGTGCCAGCAGCGTAGCGGCCTCCTACGAGCAGTACTTC
V: TRBV27; J: TRBJ2-1; D: .; size: .; CDR3: CASTPEPRTHNEQFF; DNA: TGTGCCAGCACCCCGGAACCCAGGACGCACAATGAGCAGTTCTTC
V: TRBV15; J: TRBJ2-1; D: .; size: .; CDR3: CATSRDRGNNEQFF; DNA: TGTGCCACCAGCAGAGACCGAGGGAACAATGAGCAGTTCTTC
V: TRBV19; J: TRBJ2-1; D: TRBD2; size: once; CDR3: CASSIGTSGLNNEQFF; DNA: TGTGCCAGTAGTATTGGGACTAGCGGTCTCAACAATGAGCAGTTCTTC
V: TRBV27; J: TRBJ2-2; D: TRBD1; size: .; CDR3: CASSRQGVGGELFF; DNA: TGTGCCAGCAGTAGACAGGGCGTGGGCGGGGAGCTGTTTTTT
V: TRBV5-4; J: TRBJ2-3; D: TRBD1; size: .; CDR3: CASSLTGSTDTQYF; DNA: TGTGCCAGCAGCCTGACAGGGAGCACAGATACGCAGTATTTT
V: TRBV5-1; J: TRBJ2-3; D: .; size: .; CDR3: CASSFRPSDTQYF; DNA: TGCGCCAGCAGCTTCCGACCCTCCGATACGCAGTATTTT
V: TRBV5-1; J: TRBJ1-2; D: .; size: .; CDR3: CASSLEGGNYGYTF; DNA: TGCGCCAGCAGCTTGGAAGGAGGGAACTATGGCTACACCTTC
V: TRBV6-4; J: TRBJ1-1; D: .; size: .; CDR3: CASSDSENTEAFF; DNA: TGTGCCAGCAGTGACTCGGAGAACACTGAAGCTTTCTTT
V: TRBV4-1; J: TRBJ2-5; D: .; size: .; CDR3: CASSQVPVMETQYF; DNA: TGCGCCAGCAGCCAAGTTCCAGTGATGGAGACCCAGTACTTC
V: TRBV5-1; J: TRBJ1-5; D: .; size: .; CDR3: CASSLGPLGNQPQHF; DNA: TGCGCCAGCAGCCTGGGACCCCTGGGCAATCAGCCCCAGCATTTT
V: TRBV7-9; J: TRBJ2-7; D: .; size: .; CDR3: CASSPFVSPAYEQYF; DNA: TGTGCCAGCAGCCCCTTCGTCTCGCCGGCCTACGAGCAGTACTTC
V: TRBV11-3; J: TRBJ2-5; D: .; size: .; CDR3: CASSSGRYRELGETQYF; DNA: TGTGCCAGCAGCTCAGGCCGATACCGGGAGCTCGGCGAGACCCAGTACTTC
V: TRBV7-7; J: TRBJ2-2; D: TRBD1; size: .; CDR3: CASSLQGAGELFF; DNA: TGTGCTAGCAGCCTGCAGGGGGCCGGGGAGCTGTTTTTT
V: TRBV11-2; J: TRBJ2-7; D: TRBD2; size: .; CDR3: CASSPWLAELDYEQYF; DNA: TGTGCCAGCAGCCCATGGCTAGCGGAGTTAGACTACGAGCAGTACTTC
V: TRBV4-1; J: TRBJ2-5; D: .; size: .; CDR3: CASSQGPQQETQYF; DNA: TGCGCCAGCAGCCAAGGTCCACAGCAAGAGACCCAGTACTTC
V: TRBV7-9; J: TRBJ1-1; D: .; size: .; CDR3: CASSQGPTGGRAEAFF; DNA: TGTGCCAGCAGCCAGGGGCCGACGGGCGGCCGGGCTGAAGCTTTCTTT